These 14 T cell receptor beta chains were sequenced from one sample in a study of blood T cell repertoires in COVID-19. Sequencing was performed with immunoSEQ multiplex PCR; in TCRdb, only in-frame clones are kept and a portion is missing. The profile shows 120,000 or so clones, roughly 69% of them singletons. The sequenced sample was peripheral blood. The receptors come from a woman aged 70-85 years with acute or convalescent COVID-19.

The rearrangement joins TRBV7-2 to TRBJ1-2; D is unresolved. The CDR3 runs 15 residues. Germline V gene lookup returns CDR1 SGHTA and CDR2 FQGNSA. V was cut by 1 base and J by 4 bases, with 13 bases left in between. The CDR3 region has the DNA TGTGCCAGCAGCTTAGTGGGAGAGGGAAGCTATGGCTACACCTTC. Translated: CASSLVGEGSYGYTF.

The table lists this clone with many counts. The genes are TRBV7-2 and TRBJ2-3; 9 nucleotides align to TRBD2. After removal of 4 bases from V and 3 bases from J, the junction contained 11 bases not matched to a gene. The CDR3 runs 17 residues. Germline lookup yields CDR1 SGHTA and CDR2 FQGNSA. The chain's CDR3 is CASSSTGGGGQTDTQYF. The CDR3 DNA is TGTGCCAGCAGCTCTACAGGCGGGGGGGGCCAGACAGATACGCAGTATTTT.

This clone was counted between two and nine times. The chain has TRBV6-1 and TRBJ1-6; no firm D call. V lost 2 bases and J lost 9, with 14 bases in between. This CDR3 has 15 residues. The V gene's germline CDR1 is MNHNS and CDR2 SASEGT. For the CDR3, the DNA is TGTGCCAGCAGTGAATTTTCCCGGTCGGGTTCACCCCTCCACTTT. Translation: CASSEFSRSGSPLHF.

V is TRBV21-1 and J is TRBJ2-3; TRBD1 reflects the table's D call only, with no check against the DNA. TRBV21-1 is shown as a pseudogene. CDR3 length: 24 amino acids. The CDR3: CASSKLVPHKRDRGGILSTDTQYF. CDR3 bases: TGTGCCAGCAGCAAACTTGTTCCGCACAAGAGAGACAGGGGAGGCATACTTAGCACAGATACGCAGTATTTT.

In nucleotides, the CDR3 is TGTGCTAGTGGTTTGCTAGCGGGAGGTGGGAATGAGCAGTTCTTC. The encoded protein is CASGLLAGGGNEQFF. The chain is built from TRBV12-5 and TRBJ2-1; 11 nucleotides align to TRBD2. V was pared by 2 bases and J by 7 bases, with 4 bases of the junction left unmatched. The germline gives CDR1 LGHNT, CDR2 FRNRAP. The CDR3 length is 15 residues.

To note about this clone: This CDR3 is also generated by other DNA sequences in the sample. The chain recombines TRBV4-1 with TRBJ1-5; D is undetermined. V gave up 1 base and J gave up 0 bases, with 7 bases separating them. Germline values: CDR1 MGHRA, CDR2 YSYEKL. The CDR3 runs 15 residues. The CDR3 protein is CASSQVVGSNQPQHF. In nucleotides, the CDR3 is TGCGCCAGCAGCCAAGTAGTCGGTAGCAATCAGCCCCAGCATTTT.

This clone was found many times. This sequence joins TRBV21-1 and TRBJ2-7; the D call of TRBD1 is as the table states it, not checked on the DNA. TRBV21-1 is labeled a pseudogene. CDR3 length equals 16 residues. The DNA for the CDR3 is TGTGCCAGCAGCAGTAGGGGAAGAGGCTTTCTCTACGAGCAGTACTTC. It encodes CASSSRGRGFLYEQYF.

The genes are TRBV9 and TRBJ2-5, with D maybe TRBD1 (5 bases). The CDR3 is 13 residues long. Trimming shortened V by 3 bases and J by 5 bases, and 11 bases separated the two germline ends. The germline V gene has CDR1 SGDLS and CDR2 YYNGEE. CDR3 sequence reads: CASSAQGLETQYF. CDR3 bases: TGTGCCAGCAGCGCCCAGGGATTGGAGACCCAGTACTTC.

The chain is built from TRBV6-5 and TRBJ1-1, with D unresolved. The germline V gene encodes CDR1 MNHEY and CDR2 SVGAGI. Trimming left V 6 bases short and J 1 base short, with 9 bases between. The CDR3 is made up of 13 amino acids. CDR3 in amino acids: CASSHGRNTEAFF. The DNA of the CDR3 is TGTGCCAGCAGCCATGGCAGGAACACTGAAGCTTTCTTT.

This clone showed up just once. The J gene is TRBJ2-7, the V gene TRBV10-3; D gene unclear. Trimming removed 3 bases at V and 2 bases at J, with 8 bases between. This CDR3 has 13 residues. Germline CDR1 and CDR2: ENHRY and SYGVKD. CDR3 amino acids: CAISESYTYEQYF. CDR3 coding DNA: TGTGCCATCAGTGAATCGTACACCTACGAGCAGTACTTC.

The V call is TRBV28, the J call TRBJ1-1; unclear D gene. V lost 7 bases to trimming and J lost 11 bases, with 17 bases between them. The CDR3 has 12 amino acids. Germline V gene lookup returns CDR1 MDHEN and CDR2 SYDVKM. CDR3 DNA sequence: TGTGCCAGCATCACCCATACCTACCGCGCTTTCTTT. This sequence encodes CASITHTYRAFF.

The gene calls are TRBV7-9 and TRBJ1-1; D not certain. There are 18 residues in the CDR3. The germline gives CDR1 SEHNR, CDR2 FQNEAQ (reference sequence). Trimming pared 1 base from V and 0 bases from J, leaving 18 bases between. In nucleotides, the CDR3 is TGTGCCAGCAGCTTAGTAGACCTCCGGGGAAATATGAACACTGAAGCTTTCTTT. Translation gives CASSLVDLRGNMNTEAFF.

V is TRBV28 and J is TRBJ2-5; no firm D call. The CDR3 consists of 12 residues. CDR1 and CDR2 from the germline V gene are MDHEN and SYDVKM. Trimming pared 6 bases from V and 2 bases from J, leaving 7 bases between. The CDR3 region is CASSTSQETQYF. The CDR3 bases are TGTGCCAGCAGCACATCACAAGAGACCCAGTACTTC.

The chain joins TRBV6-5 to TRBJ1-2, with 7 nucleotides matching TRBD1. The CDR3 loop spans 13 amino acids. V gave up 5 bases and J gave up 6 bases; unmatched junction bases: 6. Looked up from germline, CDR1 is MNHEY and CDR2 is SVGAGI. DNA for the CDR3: TGTGCCAGCAGTCCGACAGGGCCGAATGGCTACACCTTC. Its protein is CASSPTGPNGYTF.